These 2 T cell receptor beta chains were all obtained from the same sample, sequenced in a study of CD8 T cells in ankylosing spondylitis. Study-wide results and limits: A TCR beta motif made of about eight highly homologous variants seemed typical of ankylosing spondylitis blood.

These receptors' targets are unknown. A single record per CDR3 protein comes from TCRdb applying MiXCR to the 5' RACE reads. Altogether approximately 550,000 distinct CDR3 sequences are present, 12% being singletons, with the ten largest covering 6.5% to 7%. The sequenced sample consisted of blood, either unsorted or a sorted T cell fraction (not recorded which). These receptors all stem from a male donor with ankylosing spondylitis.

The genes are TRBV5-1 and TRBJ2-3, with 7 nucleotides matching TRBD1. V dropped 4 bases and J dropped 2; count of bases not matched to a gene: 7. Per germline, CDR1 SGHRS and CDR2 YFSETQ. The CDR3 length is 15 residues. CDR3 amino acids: CASSQTGTDTDTQYF. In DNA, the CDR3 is TGCGCCAGCAGCCAAACCGGGACAGACACAGATACGCAGTATTTT.

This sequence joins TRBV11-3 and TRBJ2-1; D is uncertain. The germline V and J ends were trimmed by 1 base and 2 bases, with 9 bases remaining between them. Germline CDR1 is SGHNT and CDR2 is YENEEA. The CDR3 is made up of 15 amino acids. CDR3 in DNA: TGTGCCAGCAGCTTAGGACGAGAACCCTACAATGAGCAGTTCTTC. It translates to CASSLGREPYNEQFF.